This T cell receptor (beta chain) came from a study of EBV T-cell therapy then PD-1 blockade in nasopharyngeal carcinoma. Comment on this clone: Antigen unknown.

Some clones are missing from TCRdb's copy, which holds only in-frame ones; the method was immunoSEQ multiplex PCR. The sample has 13,000 to 15,000 clones, around 84% seen once. The CDR3 runs to 13 residues. Per the germline V gene, CDR1 is SEHNR and CDR2 is FQNEAQ (reference sequence). Trimming removed 1 base at V and 8 bases at J, with 11 bases between. Stated treatment: AdE1-LMPpoly-expanded autologous EBV-specific T-cell therapy followed by anti-PD-1 nivolumab. This sequence joins TRBV7-9 and TRBJ1-2; D not certain. Sequencing used CD8+ T cells from blood, obtained at roughly day 99 from a patient whose treatment included autologous EBV-specific T cells and nivolumab. The TCR sequence derives from a man aged 40-55 years with nasopharyngeal carcinoma. The DNA of the CDR3 is TGTGCCAGCAGCTTAGGGACGGCCCAGGGCTACACCTTC. Translated, it gives CASSLGTAQGYTF.